This T cell receptor (beta chain) derives from a study of regulatory T cells in long-lasting Graves disease. Relying on iRepertoire HTBI primers and Arm-PCR of CDR3 regions, the team built TCR beta libraries. Via MiXCR, TCRdb re-called the multiplex PCR reads, giving one row per CDR3 protein. The sample lists 700,000 or so distinct CDR3 sequences, about 30% occurring once. The V end lost 5 bases, the J end lost 3 bases, and 11 bases lay between the germline ends. Germline CDR1 SGHKS, CDR2 YYEKEE (reference sequence). The CDR3 is 13 amino acids. About this clonotype itself: Antigen specificity is unknown.

Study conclusions and caveats: Persistent disease favored TRBV28, TRBJ1-2 and TRBJ2-5.

Time point described: persistent/refractory GD, antithyroid drugs over 5 years with positive TRAb. The TCR library was made from RNA that had been extracted from PBMCs in TRIzol. The chain has TRBV5-5 and TRBJ1-2; a weak D match, TRBD1 (5 bases). This sequence was found in a female donor with Graves disease. The sample in question was peripheral blood mononuclear cells (PBMCs), obtained when the disease was refractory, from a patient treated with antithyroid drugs. The CDR3 sequence is CASSETAYYGYTF. CDR3 DNA sequence: TGTGCCAGCAGTGAGACAGCTTACTATGGCTACACCTTC.